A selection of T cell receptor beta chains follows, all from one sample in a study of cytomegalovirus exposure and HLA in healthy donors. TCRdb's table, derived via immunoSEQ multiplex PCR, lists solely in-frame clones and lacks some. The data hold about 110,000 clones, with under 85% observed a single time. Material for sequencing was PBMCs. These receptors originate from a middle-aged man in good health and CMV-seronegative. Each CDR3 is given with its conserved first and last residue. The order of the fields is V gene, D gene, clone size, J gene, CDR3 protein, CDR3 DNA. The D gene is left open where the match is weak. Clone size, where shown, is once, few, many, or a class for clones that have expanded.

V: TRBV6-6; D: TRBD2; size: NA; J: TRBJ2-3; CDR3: CASSYTSDSTDTQYF; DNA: TGTGCCAGCAGTTACACTAGCGACTCCACAGATACGCAGTATTTT
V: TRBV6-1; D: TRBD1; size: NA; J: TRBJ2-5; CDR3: CASRKDRDQETQYF; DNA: TGTGCCAGCAGGAAGGACAGGGACCAAGAGACCCAGTACTTC
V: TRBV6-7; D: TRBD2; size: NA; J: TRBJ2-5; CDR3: CASSYSRGGETQYF; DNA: TGTGCCAGCAGTTACTCTCGGGGGGGGGAGACCCAGTACTTC
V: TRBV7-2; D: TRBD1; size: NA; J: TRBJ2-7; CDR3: CASSPSVGQAWGEQYF; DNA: TGTGCCAGCAGCCCCTCGGTGGGACAGGCGTGGGGCGAGCAGTACTTC
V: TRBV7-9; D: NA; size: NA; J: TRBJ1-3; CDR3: CASSLALRQLSSGNTIYF; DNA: TGTGCCAGCAGCTTAGCGCTTCGACAGCTCAGCTCTGGAAACACCATATATTTT
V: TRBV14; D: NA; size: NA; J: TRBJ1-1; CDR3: CASSPPGRRGRTEAFF; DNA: TGTGCCAGCAGCCCTCCGGGCAGGAGGGGCCGTACTGAAGCTTTCTTT
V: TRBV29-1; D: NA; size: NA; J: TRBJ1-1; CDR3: CSVRLRANTEAFF; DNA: TGCAGCGTCCGTTTGAGGGCGAACACTGAAGCTTTCTTT
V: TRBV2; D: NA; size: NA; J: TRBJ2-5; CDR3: CASSTTEQETQYF; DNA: TGTGCCAGTTCGACGACGGAGCAAGAGACCCAGTACTTC
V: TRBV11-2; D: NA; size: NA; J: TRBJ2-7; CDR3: CASSLVSYEQYF; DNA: TGTGCCAGCAGCTTGGTCAGCTACGAGCAGTACTTC
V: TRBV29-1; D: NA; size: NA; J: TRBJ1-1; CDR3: CSVDSPGVGTEAFF; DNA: TGCAGCGTTGATTCGCCAGGGGTGGGTACTGAAGCTTTCTTT
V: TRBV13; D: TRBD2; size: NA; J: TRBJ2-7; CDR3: CASSPRTSGGGEQYF; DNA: TGTGCCAGCAGCCCGAGGACTAGCGGGGGTGGCGAGCAGTACTTC
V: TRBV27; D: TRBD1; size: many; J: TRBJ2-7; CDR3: CASSPTGREQYF; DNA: TGTGCCAGCAGTCCGACAGGGAGAGAGCAGTACTTC
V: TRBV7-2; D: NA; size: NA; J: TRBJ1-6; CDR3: CASSYISRDSPLHF; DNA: TGTGCCAGCAGCTATATCTCGAGGGATTCACCCCTCCACTTT
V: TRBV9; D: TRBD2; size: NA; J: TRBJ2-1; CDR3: CASSVALAGNYNEQFF; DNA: TGTGCCAGCAGCGTAGCACTAGCGGGGAATTACAATGAGCAGTTCTTC
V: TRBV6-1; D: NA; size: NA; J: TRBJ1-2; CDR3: CASSEAGAGGYTF; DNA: TGTGCCAGCAGTGAAGCAGGCGCAGGGGGCTACACCTTC
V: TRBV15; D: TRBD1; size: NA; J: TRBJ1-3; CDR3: CATSRDRGRGNTIYF; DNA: TGTGCCACCAGCAGGGACAGGGGGCGCGGAAACACCATATATTTT
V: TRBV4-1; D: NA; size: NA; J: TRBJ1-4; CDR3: CASSRQTSNEKLFF; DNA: TGCGCCAGCAGTCGACAGACCTCTAATGAAAAACTGTTTTTT
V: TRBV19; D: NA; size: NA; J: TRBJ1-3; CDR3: CASSIGGQVYFSTIYF; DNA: TGTGCCAGTAGTATAGGAGGACAAGTGTATTTCAGCACCATATATTTT
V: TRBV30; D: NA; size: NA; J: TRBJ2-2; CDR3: CAWRARLSGYGELFF; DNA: TGTGCCTGGAGGGCCAGGTTGTCAGGCTACGGGGAGCTGTTTTTT
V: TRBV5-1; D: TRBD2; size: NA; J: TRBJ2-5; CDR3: CASSGGLAGAGETQYF; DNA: TGCGCCAGCAGCGGGGGACTAGCGGGGGCCGGGGAGACCCAGTACTTC
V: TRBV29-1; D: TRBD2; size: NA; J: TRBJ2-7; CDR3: CSGVTREDEQYF; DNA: TGCAGCGGAGTTACCCGGGAGGACGAGCAGTACTTC
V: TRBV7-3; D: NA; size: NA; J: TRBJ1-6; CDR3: CASSPGGESPLHF; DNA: TGTGCCAGCAGCCCGGGGGGGGAATCACCCCTCCACTTT
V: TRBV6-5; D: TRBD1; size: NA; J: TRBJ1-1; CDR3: CASSWTGTHTEAFF; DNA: TGTGCCAGCAGTTGGACAGGAACTCACACTGAAGCTTTCTTT
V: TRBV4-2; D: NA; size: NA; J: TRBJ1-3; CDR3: CASSQDRRKGLGNTIYF; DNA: TGTGCCAGCAGCCAAGACCGGCGGAAGGGGCTCGGAAACACCATATATTTT
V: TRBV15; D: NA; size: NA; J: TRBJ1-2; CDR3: CATSRDSTDPNYGYTF; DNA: TGTGCCACCAGCAGAGATTCGACAGACCCTAACTATGGCTACACCTTC
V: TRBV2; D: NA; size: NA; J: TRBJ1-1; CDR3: CASSVAQNTEAFF; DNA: TGTGCCAGCAGTGTCGCACAGAACACTGAAGCTTTCTTT
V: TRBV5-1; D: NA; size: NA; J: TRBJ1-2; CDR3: CASSFEGGGYTF; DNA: TGCGCCAGCAGCTTCGAAGGGGGTGGCTACACCTTC
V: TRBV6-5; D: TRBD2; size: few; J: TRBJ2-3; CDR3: CASGLAGDQANTQYF; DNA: TGTGCCAGCGGACTAGCGGGGGACCAAGCAAATACGCAGTATTTT
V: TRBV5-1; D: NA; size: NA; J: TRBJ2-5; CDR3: CASRLVVRSGETQYF; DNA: TGCGCCAGCAGGCTCGTCGTTAGGAGTGGTGAGACCCAGTACTTC
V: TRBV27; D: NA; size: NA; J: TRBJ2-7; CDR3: CASSFRGAGYEQYF; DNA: TGTGCCAGCAGTTTTCGGGGGGCTGGATACGAGCAGTACTTC
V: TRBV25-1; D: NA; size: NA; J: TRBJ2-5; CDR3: CASSDNGQMYQETQYF; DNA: TGTGCCAGCAGTGACAATGGACAAATGTACCAAGAGACCCAGTACTTC
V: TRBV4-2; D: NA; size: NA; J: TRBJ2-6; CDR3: CASSQTTSSGANVLTF; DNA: TGTGCCAGCAGCCAAACAACTAGCTCTGGGGCCAACGTCCTGACTTTC
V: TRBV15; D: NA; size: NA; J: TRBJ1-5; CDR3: CATSRVKGAGQPQHF; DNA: TGTGCCACCAGCAGAGTAAAAGGGGCTGGTCAGCCCCAGCATTTT
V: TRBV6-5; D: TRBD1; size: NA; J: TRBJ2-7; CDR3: CASNPGQGREQYF; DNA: TGTGCCAGCAACCCGGGACAGGGGCGCGAGCAGTACTTC
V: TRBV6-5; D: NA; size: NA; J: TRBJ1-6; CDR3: CASSPGGGNSPLHF; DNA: TGTGCCAGCAGTCCCGGGGGGGGAAATTCACCCCTCCACTTT
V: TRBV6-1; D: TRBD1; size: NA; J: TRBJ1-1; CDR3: CASSRQGAIGTEAFF; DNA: TGTGCCAGCTCCCGACAGGGGGCCATAGGCACTGAAGCTTTCTTT
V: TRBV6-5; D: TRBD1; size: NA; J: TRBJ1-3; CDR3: CASVPGQANLNTIYF; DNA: TGTGCCAGCGTACCGGGACAGGCCAACCTAAACACCATATATTTT
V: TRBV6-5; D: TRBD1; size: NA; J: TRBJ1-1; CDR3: CASSRDSGLNTEAFF; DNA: TGTGCCAGTAGCCGGGACAGTGGCCTGAACACTGAAGCTTTCTTT
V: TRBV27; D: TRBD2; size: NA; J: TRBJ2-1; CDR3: CASSSVAGGYHEQFF; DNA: TGTGCCAGCAGTTCCGTAGCGGGGGGATATCATGAGCAGTTCTTC
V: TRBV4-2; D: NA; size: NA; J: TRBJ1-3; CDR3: CASTAGNTIYF; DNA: TGTGCCAGCACGGCTGGAAACACCATATATTTT
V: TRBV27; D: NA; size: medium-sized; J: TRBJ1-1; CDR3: CASSLSRRAGEAFF; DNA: TGTGCCAGCAGTTTATCGAGGAGGGCTGGTGAAGCTTTCTTT
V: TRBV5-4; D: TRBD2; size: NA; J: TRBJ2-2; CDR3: CASSLGRGGTGELFF; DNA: TGTGCCAGCAGCTTGGGAAGGGGAGGGACCGGGGAGCTGTTTTTT